This entry lists 15 T cell receptor beta chains sequenced from one sample in a study of blood T cell repertoires in COVID-19. TCRdb keeps only in-frame clones here, not all; method: immunoSEQ multiplex PCR. The sample includes around 140,000 clones, roughly 87% of them seen just once. Sequencing was performed on peripheral blood. Receptors were obtained from a woman aged 50 to 60 with acute or convalescent COVID-19.

This chain joins TRBV11-2 and TRBJ2-3; TRBD2 aligns across 12 bases. The length of the CDR3 is 14 residues. Trimming cost V 5 bases and J 9 bases; bases outside gene matches: 6. Germline loops: CDR1 SGHAT, CDR2 FQNNGV. The CDR3 reads CASSTLAGGRTQYF. DNA for the CDR3: TGTGCCAGCAGCACCCTAGCGGGGGGGAGAACGCAGTATTTT.

This clone turned up a few times. The chain couples TRBV5-4 to TRBJ1-4, with a weak D call TRBD1 (5 bases). This CDR3 has 14 residues. V lost 2 bases, J lost 5 bases, and 10 bases lay in between. Looked up from germline, CDR1 is SGHNT and CDR2 is YYREEE (reference sequence). CDR3 nucleotide sequence: TGTGCCAGCAGCTTTAGGGGCCGGAATGAAAAACTGTTTTTT. It encodes CASSFRGRNEKLFF.

The gene calls are TRBV24-1 and TRBJ1-2, with D possibly being TRBD1 (6 bases). CDR3 length: 14 residues. V dropped 5 bases and J dropped 5 bases, with 14 bases sitting between them. Germline CDR1 reads KGHDR; CDR2 reads SFDVKD. Here the CDR3 DNA reads TGTGCCACCAGTGTTTCAGGGGTGTGGTATGGCTACACCTTC. Translation gives CATSVSGVWYGYTF.

This chain uses TRBV7-9 with TRBJ2-7; 7 bases map to TRBD1. The CDR3 runs 15 residues. In germline, CDR1 is SEHNR, CDR2 FQNEAQ (reference sequence). Trimming took 2 bases from V and 4 from J; bases not matched to a gene: 8. The CDR3 DNA follows: TGTGCCAGCAGCTTAACATTGCACAGGGGATACGAGCAGTACTTC. Protein: CASSLTLHRGYEQYF.

The V gene is TRBV12-5, the J gene TRBJ2-7; 8 bases fit TRBD2. The CDR3 length is 16 residues. Germline trimming cut 0 bases from V and 0 bases from J; bases unmatched to any gene: 4. Germline V gene sequence: CDR1 LGHNT, CDR2 FRNRAP. The CDR3 DNA reads TGTGCTAGTGGTTTGGTACTAGCGGCGAGCTCCTACGAGCAGTACTTC. Translated, it gives CASGLVLAASSYEQYF.

This clone was detected only once. J is TRBJ2-1 and V is TRBV6-1, with 7 bases matching TRBD1. Germline V gene data show CDR1 as MNHNS and CDR2 as SASEGT. The V gene end was trimmed by 3 bases and the J gene end by 5 bases; junction bases not matched to a gene: 16. CDR3 size: 18 residues. CDR3 bases: TGTGCCAGCAGTGAGGTCGTAGGGAAAGGGGGCTTTGACAATGAGCAGTTCTTC. This codes for CASSEVVGKGGFDNEQFF.

The chain couples TRBV4-2 to TRBJ2-7; TRBD2 matches 7 bases. There are 16 residues in the CDR3. Losses at the gene ends were 4 bases for V and 2 bases for J; bases not matched to a gene: 11. Germline V gene data show CDR1 as LGHNA and CDR2 as YNFKEQ. The CDR3 sequence: CASSPSIGLEPYEQYF. The CDR3 bases are TGTGCCAGCAGCCCCAGTATAGGACTAGAACCCTACGAGCAGTACTTC.

The chain couples TRBV9 to TRBJ2-6, with D possibly matching TRBD2 (5 bases). This CDR3 is built from 17 residues. Germline-derived CDR1 and CDR2 are SGDLS and YYNGEE. V lost 3 bases and J 4 bases, leaving 17 bases between the germline ends. The CDR3 here is CASSAEDELWGANVLTF. In DNA form, the CDR3 reads TGTGCCAGCAGCGCGGAGGATGAACTCTGGGGGGCCAACGTCCTGACTTTC.

The V gene is TRBV3-1 (or the pseudogene TRBV3-2), the J gene TRBJ2-7; TRBD1 might be the D (6 bases). The ends were cut back, 0 bases at V and 5 bases at J, with 14 bases in the middle. Germline CDR1 is LGHDT and CDR2 is YNNKEL (reference sequence). The CDR3 totals 15 residues. The chain's CDR3 is CASSQDLQGTNEQYF. CDR3 nucleotides: TGTGCCAGCAGCCAAGATCTACAGGGCACGAACGAGCAGTACTTC.

The chain couples TRBV27 to TRBJ1-6; 11 nucleotides match TRBD1. V was pared by 7 bases and J by 11 bases, with 4 bases of the junction left unmatched. CDR3 length equals 13 residues. Germline CDR1 MNHEY, CDR2 SMNVEV (reference sequence). The CDR3 nucleotides read TGTGCCAGCAATCCGGGACAGGGGGCACCCCTCCACTTT. This codes for CASNPGQGAPLHF.

V and J are TRBV4-1 and TRBJ2-7, with 13 bases that match TRBD2. V lost 3 bases to trimming and J lost 1 base; unmatched junction nucleotides: 3. Germline assignment: CDR1 MGHRA and CDR2 YSYEKL. This CDR3 has 16 amino acids. The CDR3 loop is CASSQGTSGESYEQYF. Written as DNA, the CDR3 is TGCGCCAGCAGCCAGGGGACTAGCGGGGAATCCTACGAGCAGTACTTC.

The V call is TRBV24-1, the J call TRBJ1-2, with 8 bases that match TRBD1. Germline trimming cut 4 bases from V and 9 bases from J; bases unmatched to any gene: 3. In germline, CDR1 is KGHDR, CDR2 SFDVKD. CDR3 size: 12 residues. CDR3 amino acids: CATSEDRASYTF. DNA for the CDR3: TGTGCCACCAGTGAGGACAGGGCGAGCTACACCTTC.

The chain carries TRBV29-1 and TRBJ1-3; TRBD1 matches 7 bases. With V trimmed by 6 bases and J by 0 bases, 5 bases remained unmatched. The CDR3 contains 14 residues. The germline V gene encodes CDR1 SQVTM and CDR2 ANQGSEA. CDR3 bases: TGCAGCGTCGAGACAGGGAGCTCTGGAAACACCATATATTTT. Protein product: CSVETGSSGNTIYF.

Remarks on this clone: The same CDR3 arises from other DNA sequences in this sample as well. V usage is TRBV7-3 and J usage is TRBJ1-2; D is undetermined. Germline-derived CDR1 and CDR2 are SGHTA and FQGTGA. V lost 3 bases, J lost 5 bases, and 10 bases lay in between. The CDR3 contains 13 residues. CDR3 region: CASSFGRDYGYTF. In nucleotides, the CDR3 is TGTGCCAGCAGCTTTGGACGGGATTATGGCTACACCTTC.

V is TRBV10-1 and J is TRBJ1-1; no clear D. The ends were cut back, 7 bases at V and 0 bases at J, with 9 bases in the middle. Germline V CDR1 and CDR2: WNHNN, SYGVQD (reference sequence). The CDR3 extends over 13 amino acids. In DNA form, the CDR3 reads TGCGCCAGCAAGAGGGCGTTGAACACTGAAGCTTTCTTT. This gives the protein CASKRALNTEAFF.